A selection of T cell receptor beta chains follows, all from one sample in a study of cytomegalovirus exposure and HLA in healthy donors. The table came from immunoSEQ multiplex PCR; TCRdb's copy has only in-frame clones and leaves some out. The sample carries about 98,000 clones, about two thirds recorded once. Sequencing input: PBMCs. These receptors came from a man aged 45-60 years in good health and CMV-seronegative. Each CDR3 is given with its conserved first and last residue. D genes are given only for firm matches. Clone sizes are given selectively: once, few, many, or a class where the clone is expanded.

16	TRBV6-4	NA	TRBJ2-1	NA	TGTGCCAGCAGTGATTCTCTTTTCCTGTTTTACAATGAGCAGTTCTTC	CASSDSLFLFYNEQFF
19	TRBV27	TRBD2	TRBJ2-1	NA	TGTGCCAGCAGTTTCTCGGGACTAGCGGGAGATAGTTCCTACAATGAGCAGTTCTTC	CASSFSGLAGDSSYNEQFF
15	TRBV10-2	NA	TRBJ1-1	NA	TGCGCCAGCAGTGATATACAGGGTGCGAACACTGAAGCTTTCTTT	CASSDIQGANTEAFF
19	TRBV9	NA	TRBJ2-6	NA	TGTGCCAGCAGCGCCCCCGATGCAGCAGGATACTCTGGGGCCAACGTCCTGACTTTC	CASSAPDAAGYSGANVLTF
21	TRBV27	TRBD1	TRBJ1-6	NA	TGTGCCAGCAGCCACTATACCGGGGGGACAGGGGGCGCCAAATGGAATTCACCCCTCCACTTT	CASSHYTGGTGGAKWNSPLHF
14	TRBV19	NA	TRBJ1-6	NA	TGTGCCAGTAGCCCCGGGACTCACAATTCACCCCTCCACTTT	CASSPGTHNSPLHF
13	TRBV5-1	NA	TRBJ1-2	NA	TGCGCCAGCAGCCTGGACAGATGGGATGGCTACACCTTC	CASSLDRWDGYTF
15	TRBV27	NA	TRBJ2-2	NA	TGTGCCAGCAGTTTATGGGACTCCTACACCGGGGAGCTGTTTTTT	CASSLWDSYTGELFF
15	TRBV30	NA	TRBJ1-1	NA	TGTGCCTGGAAACTCTCCCCAGGGCCGTACACTGAAGCTTTCTTT	CAWKLSPGPYTEAFF
14	TRBV7-9	NA	TRBJ2-7	NA	TGTGCCAGCAGCCCAAGGACAGAGTTCTACGAGCAGTACTTC	CASSPRTEFYEQYF
13	TRBV5-8	NA	TRBJ1-1	once	TGTGCCAGCAGCTTCGGCGGGCCCTCGGGAGCTTTCTTT	CASSFGGPSGAFF
15	TRBV5-4	TRBD1	TRBJ2-1	NA	TGTGCCAGCAGCTTGATTGGGACAGGGCTCAATGAGCAGTTCTTC	CASSLIGTGLNEQFF
16	TRBV18	NA	TRBJ1-2	NA	TGTGCCAGCTCACCACCGGCGGAGGGCTTGGGCTATGGCTACACCTTC	CASSPPAEGLGYGYTF
17	TRBV9	TRBD2	TRBJ2-2	NA	TGTGCCAGCAGCGTAGTCTCTAGCGGGAGTCGGACCGGGGAGCTGTTTTTT	CASSVVSSGSRTGELFF
14	TRBV29-1	NA	TRBJ2-7	NA	TGCAGCGTACGTTCAAGACTAGGGGTCCTCGAGCAGTACTTC	CSVRSRLGVLEQYF
15	TRBV19	TRBD2	TRBJ2-1	once	TGTGCCAGTAACCCGGCTAGCGGGGGGGCTTATGAGCAGTTCTTC	CASNPASGGAYEQFF
14	TRBV6-6	TRBD1	TRBJ2-7	few	TGTGCCAGCAGTTACTCCGGGACAGGGGACGAGCAGTACTTC	CASSYSGTGDEQYF
17	TRBV30	NA	TRBJ1-1	NA	TGTGCCTGGAGGACCGCAGGCGGGGGGAAGGTAAACACTGAAGCTTTCTTT	CAWRTAGGGKVNTEAFF
16	TRBV29-1	TRBD2	TRBJ2-3	few	TGCAGCGTTGGAGGGACTAGCTCCTCCAGCACAGATACGCAGTATTTT	CSVGGTSSSSTDTQYF
16	TRBV27	TRBD1	TRBJ1-4	NA	TGTGCCAGCAGTTTATTTCCAGGGGGACCTAATGAAAAACTGTTTTTT	CASSLFPGGPNEKLFF
12	TRBV4-2	NA	TRBJ2-7	NA	TGTGCCAGCAGCCAAGATTTCAGCGAGCAGTACTTC	CASSQDFSEQYF
15	TRBV10-2	TRBD2	TRBJ2-3	few	TGCGCCAGCAGTGAACGAGCGGGGGGCACAGATACGCAGTATTTT	CASSERAGGTDTQYF
15	TRBV7-2	TRBD2	TRBJ2-2	NA	TGTGCCAGCAGCTTTAGCGGGGGGATCGCCGGGGAGCTGTTTTTT	CASSFSGGIAGELFF
15	TRBV5-5	TRBD1	TRBJ2-7	NA	TGTGCCAGCAGCGAGGGACAGACCTTTGCCTACGAGCAGTACTTC	CASSEGQTFAYEQYF
14	TRBV7-2	NA	TRBJ1-2	NA	TGTGCCAGCAGCTTATCGGCGGGGGACTATGGCTACACCTTC	CASSLSAGDYGYTF
15	TRBV6-5	NA	TRBJ1-3	NA	TGTGCCAGCAGTTACTCGACGGGGTTTGAAAACACCATATATTTT	CASSYSTGFENTIYF
16	TRBV11-2	TRBD2	TRBJ2-7	once	TGTGCCAGCAGCTTGACGCCGGGACTAACAACCTACGAGCAGTACTTC	CASSLTPGLTTYEQYF
14	TRBV7-9	TRBD1	TRBJ1-1	NA	TGTGCCAGCAGCCACAGGGGGTTGAACACTGAAGCTTTCTTT	CASSHRGLNTEAFF
19	TRBV19	TRBD2	TRBJ2-7	NA	TGTGCCAGTAGTATTACCCATGCCCTAGCGGGAGGCCTAACCTACGAGCAGTACTTC	CASSITHALAGGLTYEQYF
16	TRBV19	NA	TRBJ1-5	NA	TGTGCCAGTAGTCCCCACTCTGCAGGGAACGATCAGCCCCAGCATTTT	CASSPHSAGNDQPQHF
13	TRBV25-1	NA	TRBJ2-2	NA	TGTGCCAGCAGTGAATCCAGGCCCGGGGAGCTGTTTTTT	CASSESRPGELFF
12	TRBV15	NA	TRBJ2-7	NA	TGTGCCACCAGCAGAGGCGGGGACGAGCAGTACTTC	CATSRGGDEQYF
17	TRBV5-4	TRBD2	TRBJ2-7	few	TGTGCCAGCAGCTTGTTTGGGGGGGCTAGCGGGAGTGGCGAGCAGTACTTC	CASSLFGGASGSGEQYF
11	TRBV20-1	NA	TRBJ1-1	NA	TGCAGTGCTAGTGCGTACACTGAAGCTTTCTTT	CSASAYTEAFF
14	TRBV10-3	TRBD1	TRBJ2-7	NA	TGTGCCATCAGTGAATTGACAGGGGAAGAGGAGCAGTACTTC	CAISELTGEEEQYF
15	TRBV27	TRBD1	TRBJ2-1	NA	TGTGCCAGCAGTTTATGGGGGACAGGGGACAATGAGCAGTTCTTC	CASSLWGTGDNEQFF
12	TRBV7-9	TRBD1	TRBJ1-1	NA	TGTTCCAGCAGCTTAGGGACAGCCGAAGCTTTCTTT	CSSSLGTAEAFF
15	TRBV5-1	TRBD2	TRBJ2-2	NA	TGCGCAAGCTGTTATGGGGGGGAGAACACCGGGGAGCTGTTTTTT	CASCYGGENTGELFF
14	TRBV7-8	NA	TRBJ1-5	few	TGTGCCAGCAGCTTAGGCAGGTCGGGGCAGCCCCAGCATTTT	CASSLGRSGQPQHF
14	TRBV5-1	NA	TRBJ2-7	NA	TGCGCCAGCAGCTTATCAGGGGTCGCCTACGAGCAGTACTTC	CASSLSGVAYEQYF
14	TRBV28	TRBD1	TRBJ1-1	NA	TGTGCCAGCAGTTATGTCCGGGACAGAACCTTAGCTTTCTTT	CASSYVRDRTLAFF
19	TRBV6-4	NA	TRBJ2-1	NA	TGTGCCAGCAGTGACTCGAAAGGGTCGGGGCGGAGGGCGTACAATGAGCAGTTCTTC	CASSDSKGSGRRAYNEQFF
18	TRBV7-9	TRBD2	TRBJ2-1	NA	TGTGCCAGCAGCCGTAAACTACTGACGGGGGGGCCTAAGAATGAGCAGTTCTTC	CASSRKLLTGGPKNEQFF
14	TRBV11-1	NA	TRBJ2-7	few	TGTGCCAGCAGCTTAGAGGGACTCCCCTACGAGCAGTACTTC	CASSLEGLPYEQYF
18	TRBV19	TRBD1	TRBJ2-1	NA	TGTGCCAGTAGTCCCCCCGGCTGGACAGGGCGGTCGAACAATGAGCAGTTCTTC	CASSPPGWTGRSNNEQFF
14	TRBV28	NA	TRBJ1-1	NA	TGTGCCAGCAGGTTGAGGGAGATGAACACTGAAGCTTTCTTT	CASRLREMNTEAFF
14	TRBV27	TRBD1	TRBJ2-7	once	TGTGCCAGCGGTCCCGGACAGGGGGCGTACGAGCAGTACTTC	CASGPGQGAYEQYF
18	TRBV5-1	TRBD1	TRBJ1-6	NA	TGCGCCAGCAGCTGGGCCGGGACAGACAGCTCCTATAATTCACCCCTCCACTTT	CASSWAGTDSSYNSPLHF
14	TRBV28	TRBD1	TRBJ1-1	NA	TGTGCCAGCAGTATACAGGGGTTGGGCACTGAAGCTTTCTTT	CASSIQGLGTEAFF
13	TRBV5-4	TRBD1	TRBJ2-5	NA	TGTGCCAGCAGCTTTGGGACAGCACCCGGGCAGTACTTC	CASSFGTAPGQYF
13	TRBV28	NA	TRBJ2-7	NA	TGTGCCAGCACCTCCACTGGACACTACGAGCAGTACTTC	CASTSTGHYEQYF
15	TRBV2	TRBD1	TRBJ1-2	once	TGTGCCAGCAGTGGAGACAGGGTGCCTAACTATGGCTACACCTTC	CASSGDRVPNYGYTF
14	TRBV5-1	NA	TRBJ1-1	few	TGCGCCAGCAGCTTGGACAGTGTGCGCACTGAAGCTTTCTTT	CASSLDSVRTEAFF
14	TRBV6-4	TRBD1	TRBJ1-5	NA	TGTGCCAGCAGTGACTCAGGGGGCGGTCAGCCCCAGCATTTT	CASSDSGGGQPQHF